The source of this TCR beta chain is a study of shared clonotypes between healthy human individuals. Methods used by the authors: Junction-only sequences without quality scores were provided by ImmunoSEQ, so filtering was different. TCRdb's table, derived via immunoSEQ multiplex PCR, lists solely in-frame clones and lacks some. D and trimming come from the DNA, and the V and J calls and clone size come from that table. This table has hundreds of thousands of clones, roughly 72% appearing once. Germline CDR1 reads KGHSH; CDR2 reads LQKENI. V was pared by 2 bases and J by 0 bases, with 11 bases between. This CDR3 comprises 16 residues. On this clone itself: No antigen is known for it.

Study findings and constraints: Donor clonotype sharing was expected to depend on sequencing depth.

This receptor was identified in a woman aged 25 to 45 in good health. The chain employs TRBV18 and TRBJ2-1, with D unresolved. The sequenced material came from memory CD4+ T cells sorted from blood. Noted subset: CD45RA-negative fraction. The CDR3 DNA is TGTGCCAGCTCACCATCCCCGTTAAGCTCCTACAATGAGCAGTTCTTC. It translates to CASSPSPLSSYNEQFF. Full variable domain (rest looked up from reference TRBV18 and TRBJ2-1): NAGVMQNPRHLVRRRGQEARLRCSPMKGHSHVYWYRQLPEEGLKFMVYLQKENIIDESGMPKERFSAEFPKEGPSILRIQQVVRGDSAAYFCASSPSPLSSYNEQFFGPGTRLTVL.